The 31 T cell receptor beta chains listed next were all sequenced from one sample in a study of T cells after posttransplantation cyclophosphamide. TCRdb keeps only in-frame clones here, not all; method: immunoSEQ multiplex PCR. The table lists some 49,000 clones, about 91% of them singletons. The specimen sequenced was PBMCs. The receptors derive from a woman aged 50 to 65 in good health and a related stem cell transplant donor.

The chain combines TRBV18 with TRBJ1-4; a weak D match, TRBD1 (6 bases). Trimming shortened V by 4 bases and J by 4 bases, and 10 bases separated the two germline ends. This CDR3 region has 14 residues. Germline V gene data show CDR1 as KGHSH and CDR2 as LQKENI. For the CDR3, the DNA is TGTGCCAGCTCACGACAGGAGTTTAATGAAAAACTGTTTTTT. Amino acid sequence: CASSRQEFNEKLFF.

The chain recombines TRBV21-1 with TRBJ1-2. TRBV21-1 is a pseudogene segment. The length of the CDR3 is 14 residues. The CDR3 DNA reads TGTGCCAGTCGCGACCTGGCGGGGGATTATGGCTACACCTTC. Protein product: CASRDLAGDYGYTF.

The gene calls are TRBV20-1 and TRBJ2-1; unclear D gene. The CDR3 consists of 11 residues. The germline V gene has CDR1 DFQATT and CDR2 SNEGSKA (reference sequence). V lost 3 bases to trimming and J lost 6 bases, with 6 bases between them. CDR3 residues: CSASDSNEQFF. The CDR3 DNA is TGCAGTGCTAGTGACTCCAATGAGCAGTTCTTC.

The gene calls are TRBV2 and TRBJ1-1; 11 bases map to TRBD1. CDR1 and CDR2 from the germline V gene are SNHLY and FYNNEI. The CDR3 is 15 residues long. J lost 3 bases, V lost 8 bases, and 8 bases had no gene match. This CDR3 reads CASRRDRGLYTEAFF. For the CDR3, the DNA is TGTGCCAGCCGAAGGGACAGGGGGTTGTACACTGAAGCTTTCTTT.

This chain uses TRBV12-5 with TRBJ2-1; 9 nucleotides match TRBD2. The CDR3 length is 15 residues. V was pared by 2 bases and J by 5 bases, with 4 bases of the junction left unmatched. CDR1 is LGHNT, CDR2 FRNRAP, per germline. The DNA for the CDR3 is TGTGCTAGTGGTTTGACGGGACTAGCTCACAATGAGCAGTTCTTC. The encoded protein is CASGLTGLAHNEQFF.

The J gene is TRBJ1-2, the V gene TRBV29-1, with 7 bases matching TRBD1. Trimming at V came to 7 bases and at J to 2 bases, leaving 7 bases not matched to a gene. The CDR3 contains 13 residues. The germline CDR1 and CDR2 sequences are SQVTM and ANQGSEA. In DNA, the CDR3 is TGCAGCGCTGGACAGGAATCCAACTATGGCTACACCTTC. It specifies CSAGQESNYGYTF.

The chain combines TRBV28 with TRBJ1-5; 8 bases align to TRBD1. The CDR3 is 13 amino acids. The germline CDR1 and CDR2 sequences are MDHEN and SYDVKM. V was clipped by 7 bases and J by 5 bases; unmatched bases: 4. CDR3 protein: CASTTDRDQPQHF. CDR3 nucleotide sequence: TGTGCCAGCACCACGGACAGGGATCAGCCCCAGCATTTT. Full variable domain (remainder filled in from reference TRBV28 and TRBJ1-5): DVKVTQSSRYLVKRTGEKVFLECVQDMDHENMFWYRQDPGLGLRLIYFSYDVKMKEKGDIPEGYSVSREKKERFSLILESASTNQTSMYLCASTTDRDQPQHFGDGTRLSIL.

This chain links TRBV19 with TRBJ2-5; 8 nucleotides align to TRBD1. The germline gives CDR1 LNHDA, CDR2 SQIVND (reference sequence). The CDR3 is made up of 16 amino acids. The V and J ends lost 6 bases and 2 bases, in that order; junction bases with no gene match: 11. The chain's CDR3 is CASSLGLGQGQETQYF. CDR3 in DNA: TGTGCCAGTAGCTTGGGCCTCGGACAGGGACAAGAGACCCAGTACTTC.

This chain uses TRBV5-1 with TRBJ2-3; D not resolved. Looked up from germline, CDR1 is SGHRS and CDR2 is YFSETQ. The V and J ends lost 0 bases and 2 bases respectively, with 7 bases between them. CDR3 size: 14 residues. The CDR3 nucleotides read TGCGCCAGCAGCTTGGCTCTAGACACAGATACGCAGTATTTT. Translating gives CASSLALDTDTQYF.

The genes are TRBV9 and TRBJ2-1, with D possibly TRBD2 on 6 matching bases. Germline-derived CDR1 and CDR2 are SGDLS and YYNGEE. V lost 5 bases to trimming and J lost 2 bases, with 14 bases between them. The CDR3 contains 15 residues. CDR3 in DNA: TGTGCCAGCAGGGAGGAGGGATCGGCCTACAATGAGCAGTTCTTC. Translated, it gives CASREEGSAYNEQFF.

The chain is built from TRBV10-2 and TRBJ1-1; no definite D call. Germline lookup yields CDR1 WSHSY and CDR2 SAAADI. V was pared by 2 bases and J by 10 bases, with 8 bases between. CDR3 length: 11 residues. The DNA for the CDR3 is TGCGCCAGCAGTGAGGCGGGTATAGCTTTCTTT. Encoded protein: CASSEAGIAFF.

The chain has TRBV19 and TRBJ1-2; TRBD1 is a possible D gene (5 bases). Germline V gene data show CDR1 as LNHDA and CDR2 as SQIVND (reference sequence). This CDR3 has 14 amino acids. V was trimmed by 7 bases and J by 2 bases, leaving 14 bases between them. The CDR3 DNA is TGTGCCAGTACCGACAGCATCCTAAACTATGGCTACACCTTC. Its translation: CASTDSILNYGYTF. Full variable domain (missing parts from reference TRBV19 and TRBJ1-2): DGGITQSPKYLFRKEGQNVTLSCEQNLNHDAMYWYRQDPGQGLRLIYYSQIVNDFQKGDIAEGYSVSREKKESFPLTVTSAQKNPTAFYLCASTDSILNYGYTFGSGTRLTVV.

This clone was recorded only once. The chain combines TRBV6-1 with TRBJ1-1; 9 nucleotides match TRBD1. Germline CDR1 is MNHNS and CDR2 is SASEGT. V gave up 6 bases and J gave up 5 bases; unmatched junction bases: 7. The CDR3 sequence is 14 residues long. The CDR3 here is CASSKTGGETEAFF. The CDR3 DNA reads as TGTGCCAGCAGCAAGACAGGGGGGGAGACTGAAGCTTTCTTT.

The chain joins TRBV10-1 to TRBJ2-5; D is possibly TRBD1 (6 bases). This CDR3 region has 14 residues. V gave up 6 bases and J gave up 0 bases, with 11 bases separating them. CDR1 is WNHNN and CDR2 is SYGVQD in the germline V gene (reference sequence). CDR3 coding DNA: TGCGCCAGCAGCCCCACAGGGAACCAAGAGACCCAGTACTTC. Protein product: CASSPTGNQETQYF.

The chain carries TRBV27 and TRBJ1-1; 8 bases line up with TRBD1. Germline CDR1 is MNHEY and CDR2 is SMNVEV (reference sequence). With V trimmed by 6 bases and J by 5 bases, 17 bases remained unmatched. CDR3 size: 17 residues. The CDR3 loop is CASRIRPGGAGQTEAFF. CDR3 DNA sequence: TGTGCCAGCAGAATAAGGCCAGGGGGCGCCGGTCAAACTGAAGCTTTCTTT.

The chain uses TRBV7-2 and TRBJ2-7; perhaps TRBD2 as D (5 bases). Trimming shortened V by 1 base and J by 4 bases, and 17 bases separated the two germline ends. From germline, CDR1 is SGHTA and CDR2 FQGNSA. This CDR3 has 16 residues. The CDR3, as DNA: TGTGCCAGCAGCTTAGTCGGGAACGAAGTCGGTTACGAGCAGTACTTC. Its translation is CASSLVGNEVGYEQYF.

The chain is built from TRBV6-1 and TRBJ1-4, with a tentative D call TRBD1 (5 bases). V dropped 11 bases and J dropped 7 bases, with 8 bases sitting between them. Per germline, CDR1 MNHNS and CDR2 SASEGT. The CDR3 extends over 10 amino acids. The chain's CDR3 is CAAGGEKLFF. CDR3 bases: TGTGCCGCGGGGGGTGAAAAACTGTTTTTT.

As concerns this clone: Other nucleotide sequences in the sample specify the same CDR3. The V call is TRBV5-1, the J call TRBJ1-1; 7 positions match TRBD1. Trimming removed 3 bases from V and 0 bases from J; junction bases left unmatched: 2. Germline lookup yields CDR1 SGHRS and CDR2 YFSETQ. CDR3 size: 14 residues. CDR3 coding DNA: TGCGCCAGCAGCTATACAGGGGTGAACACTGAAGCTTTCTTT. Its protein is CASSYTGVNTEAFF.

The chain carries TRBV14 and TRBJ1-1, with 8 bases matching TRBD1. Germline loops: CDR1 SGHDN, CDR2 FVKESK. The CDR3 contains 14 residues. V shed 1 base, J shed 4 bases, and the junction held 2 bases outside the gene matches. In nucleotides, the CDR3 is TGTGCCAGCAGCCAAGTTACAGGGGGCACTGAAGCTTTCTTT. Translation: CASSQVTGGTEAFF.

The chain couples TRBV5-4 to TRBJ1-2; TRBD1 matches at 8 bases. Germline CDR1 SGHNT, CDR2 YYREEE (reference sequence). The CDR3 spans 13 residues. V was pared by 3 bases and J by 5 bases, with 3 bases of the junction left unmatched. CDR3 DNA sequence: TGTGCCAGCAGCTCACAGGGGGAGTATGGCTACACCTTC. Translated, it gives CASSSQGEYGYTF.

The chain employs TRBV5-1 and TRBJ2-7; D remains ambiguous. CDR3 length: 14 residues. Germline CDR1 and CDR2: SGHRS and YFSETQ. V lost 0 bases and J lost 0, with 7 bases in between. The CDR3 is CASSLGANSYEQYF. CDR3 nucleotides: TGCGCCAGCAGCTTGGGCGCAAACTCCTACGAGCAGTACTTC. Variable domain in full (rest from reference TRBV5-1 and TRBJ2-7): KAGVTQTPRYLIKTRGQQVTLSCSPISGHRSVSWYQQTPGQGLQFLFEYFSETQRNKGNFPGRFSGRQFSNSRSEMNVSTLELGDSALYLCASSLGANSYEQYFGPGTRLTVT.

J is TRBJ1-6 and V is TRBV14; 10 nucleotides agree with TRBD1. V trimming: 3 bases; J trimming: 7 bases; junction bases outside the gene matches: 3. This CDR3 comprises 15 residues. Germline V gene data show CDR1 as SGHDN and CDR2 as FVKESK. The CDR3 DNA sequence: TGTGCCAGCAGCCAGCTGACAGGGGGCAATTCACCCCTCCACTTT. Amino acid sequence: CASSQLTGGNSPLHF.

The chain links TRBV28 to TRBJ1-1; perhaps TRBD1 as D (5 bases). The germline V gene encodes CDR1 MDHEN and CDR2 SYDVKM. The V gene lost 2 bases and the J gene lost 3 bases, with 10 bases spanning the gap. The CDR3 contains 14 residues. This CDR3 is CASSLLEGDTEAFF. The CDR3 DNA reads TGTGCCAGCAGTTTACTAGAAGGGGACACTGAAGCTTTCTTT.

This chain links TRBV9 with TRBJ2-5; no firm D call. The CDR3 consists of 13 residues. In germline, CDR1 is SGDLS, CDR2 YYNGEE. Trimming removed 1 base from V and 0 bases from J, with 4 bases in between. The CDR3 sequence is CASSVQYQETQYF. The CDR3 DNA is TGTGCCAGCAGCGTACAGTACCAAGAGACCCAGTACTTC. The full variable domain, in which reference TRBV9 and TRBJ2-5 provide the parts outside the CDR3, is DSGVTQTPKHLITATGQRVTLRCSPRSGDLSVYWYQQSLDQGLQFLIQYYNGEERAKGNILERFSAQQFPDLHSELNLSSLELGDSALYFCASSVQYQETQYFGPGTRLLVL.

V is TRBV10-1 and J is TRBJ2-3; TRBD1 matches at 8 bases. There are 16 residues in the CDR3. Germline V gives CDR1 WNHNN, CDR2 SYGVQD (reference sequence). The V and J ends lost 4 bases and 0 bases, in that order; junction bases with no gene match: 6. Here the CDR3 reads CASSGTRTGSTDTQYF. The CDR3, as DNA: TGCGCCAGCAGTGGAACCAGGACAGGGAGCACAGATACGCAGTATTTT.

The chain carries TRBV28 and TRBJ1-5; 10 bases align to TRBD1. The CDR3 has 16 amino acids. Germline CDR1 and CDR2: MDHEN and SYDVKM. The junction had 6 bases not matched to a gene; V was cut back by 6 bases and J by 1 base. CDR3 nucleotides: TGTGCCAGCAGACCCGACAGGGGGCAGAGCAATCAGCCCCAGCATTTT. Translation: CASRPDRGQSNQPQHF.

CDR3 coding DNA: TGTGCCAGCTCACCGGAGGGGGCGGCCAGTGAAGCTTTCTTT. Translated: CASSPEGAASEAFF. The genes are TRBV18 and TRBJ1-1, with TRBD1 matching over 7 bases. Germline CDR1 KGHSH, CDR2 LQKENI. This CDR3 region has 14 residues. The V and J ends lost 3 bases and 7 bases, in that order; junction bases with no gene match: 8.

The J gene is TRBJ1-3, the V gene TRBV6-1, with no clear D. V lost 4 bases and J 2 bases, leaving 6 bases between the germline ends. The V gene's germline CDR1 is MNHNS and CDR2 SASEGT. This CDR3 comprises 13 residues. CDR3 amino acids: CASSVVTGNTIYF. The CDR3 bases are TGTGCCAGCAGTGTTGTTACTGGAAACACCATATATTTT.

This chain connects TRBV27 to TRBJ2-7; the match to TRBD2 covers 16 bases. Judging by the DNA end, TRBJ2-1 fits better; the J call may be wrong. Germline V CDR1 and CDR2: MNHEY, SMNVEV (reference sequence). The CDR3 has 16 residues. The CDR3 region has the DNA TGTGCCAGCAGTTTGGGACTAGCGGGAGGGTACAATGAGCAGTTCTTC. Its protein product is CASSLGLAGGYNEQFF.

The chain is built from TRBV4-1 and TRBJ1-1; no reliable D call. Germline V lookup: CDR1 MGHRA, CDR2 YSYEKL. The V end was cut by 1 base, the J end by 12 bases, with 15 bases between. CDR3 length: 13 residues. The CDR3 loop reads CASSQGIYEYPFF. The CDR3 nucleotides read TGCGCCAGCAGCCAAGGTATCTACGAATATCCTTTCTTT.

V and J are TRBV10-3 and TRBJ1-3, with 7 bases aligning to TRBD1. Losses at the gene ends were 0 bases for V and 2 bases for J; bases not matched to a gene: 7. The germline V gene encodes CDR1 ENHRY and CDR2 SYGVKD. There are 17 residues in the CDR3. The CDR3 DNA sequence: TGTGCCATCAGTGAGTCGACCGACAGGGACACTGGAAACACCATATATTTT. Protein sequence: CAISESTDRDTGNTIYF.